The clone carrying this T cell receptor (beta chain) was counted between two and nine times. This specimen belongs to a study of blood T cells in healthy people across ages. A J-beta primer mix and a sample-barcoded 5' primer were used in a second PCR of about 7 to 12 cycles. TCRdb itself ran the 5' RACE reads through MiXCR, one entry per CDR3 protein. The sample carries some 1.5 million distinct CDR3 sequences, 35% to 45% recorded once. Per germline, CDR1 DFQATT and CDR2 SNEGSKA (reference sequence). The V and J ends lost 0 bases and 4 bases respectively, with 10 bases between them. The CDR3 contains 14 residues.

The V gene is TRBV20-1, the J gene TRBJ2-1; the D gene is possibly TRBD2 (6 bases). This receptor was obtained from a woman between 18 and 29 years old in good health. The sequenced sample consisted of blood. The CDR3 loop is CSARDRTKYNEQFF. The CDR3 coding sequence is TGCAGTGCTAGAGATCGGACTAAGTACAATGAGCAGTTCTTC.